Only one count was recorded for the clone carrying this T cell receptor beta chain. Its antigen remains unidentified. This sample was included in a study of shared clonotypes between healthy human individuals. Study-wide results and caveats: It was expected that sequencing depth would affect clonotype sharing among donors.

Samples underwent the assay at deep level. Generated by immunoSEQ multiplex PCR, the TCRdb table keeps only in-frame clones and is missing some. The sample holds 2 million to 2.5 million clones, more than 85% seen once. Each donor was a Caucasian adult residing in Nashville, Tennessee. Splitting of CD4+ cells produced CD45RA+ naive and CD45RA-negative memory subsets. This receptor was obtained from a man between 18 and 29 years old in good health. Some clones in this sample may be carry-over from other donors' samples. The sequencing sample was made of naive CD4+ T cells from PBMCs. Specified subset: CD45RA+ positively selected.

The CDR3 protein is CASRATSGVSYNEQFF. The CDR3, as DNA: TGTGCCAGTAGAGCGACTAGCGGCGTCTCCTACAATGAGCAGTTCTTC. This chain uses TRBV19 with TRBJ2-1, with 9 bases lining up with TRBD2. The germline V gene encodes CDR1 LNHDA and CDR2 SQIVND (reference sequence). After removal of 6 bases from V and 0 bases from J, the junction contained 6 bases not matched to a gene. The CDR3 runs to 16 residues.